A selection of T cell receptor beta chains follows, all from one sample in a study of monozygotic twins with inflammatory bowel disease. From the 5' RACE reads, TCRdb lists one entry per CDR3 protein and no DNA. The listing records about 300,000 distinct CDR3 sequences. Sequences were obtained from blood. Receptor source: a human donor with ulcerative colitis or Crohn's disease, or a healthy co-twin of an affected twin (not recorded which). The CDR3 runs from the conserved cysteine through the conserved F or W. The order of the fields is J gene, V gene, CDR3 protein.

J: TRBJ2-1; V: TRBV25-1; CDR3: CASSGQTSGYNEQFF
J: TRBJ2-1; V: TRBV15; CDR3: CATSRDIYNEQFF
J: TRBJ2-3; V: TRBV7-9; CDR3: CASARSTDTQYF
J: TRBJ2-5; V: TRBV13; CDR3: CASSTSSGVGEAQYF
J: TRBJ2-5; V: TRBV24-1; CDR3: CATSDFGGEGRETQYF
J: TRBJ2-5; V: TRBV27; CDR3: CASSFIAGGETQYF
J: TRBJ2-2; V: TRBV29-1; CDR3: CSVMTPNTGELFF
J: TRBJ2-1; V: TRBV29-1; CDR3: CGGRSYNEQFF
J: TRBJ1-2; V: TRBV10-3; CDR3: CAISAETRGGYTF
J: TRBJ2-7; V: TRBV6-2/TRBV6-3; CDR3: CASSTFSGTAYEQYF
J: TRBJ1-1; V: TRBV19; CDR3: CASSLSARGMNTEAFF
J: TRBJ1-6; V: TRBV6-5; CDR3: CASSYPGMNSPLHF
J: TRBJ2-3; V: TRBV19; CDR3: CAPSNLGARGASDTQYF
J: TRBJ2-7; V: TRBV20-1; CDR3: CSAGGLRTTYEQYF
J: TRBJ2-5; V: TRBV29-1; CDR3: CSVESGTFRGTQYF
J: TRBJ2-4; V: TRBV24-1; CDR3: CATSEGFENIQYF
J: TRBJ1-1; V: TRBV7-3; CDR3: CASRDSGVNTEAFF
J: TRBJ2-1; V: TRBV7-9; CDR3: CASSLAGAQTDEQFF
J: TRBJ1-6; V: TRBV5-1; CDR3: CASSPIAGTYNSPLHF
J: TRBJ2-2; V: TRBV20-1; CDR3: CSARHRRDSNTGELFF
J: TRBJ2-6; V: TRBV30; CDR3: CAWTRVPSSGANVLTF
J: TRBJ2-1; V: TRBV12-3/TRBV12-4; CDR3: CASSPRDFRQFF
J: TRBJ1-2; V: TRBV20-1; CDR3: CSASSVGGDYGYTF
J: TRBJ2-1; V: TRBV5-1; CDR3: CASSLVLAGDSEQFF
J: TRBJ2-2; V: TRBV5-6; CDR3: CASSMIGAGELFF
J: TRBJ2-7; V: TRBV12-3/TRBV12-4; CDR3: CASGLGQVLYEQYF
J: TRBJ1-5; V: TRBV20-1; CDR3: CSAREARAINQPQHF
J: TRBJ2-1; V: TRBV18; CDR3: CASSPNPGEQFF
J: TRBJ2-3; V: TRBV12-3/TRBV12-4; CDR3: CASSLTGKLMKRGGTDTQYF
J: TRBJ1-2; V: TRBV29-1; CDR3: CSVWTGGAYGYTF
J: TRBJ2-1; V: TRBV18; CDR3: CASSPPGGYPYNEQFF
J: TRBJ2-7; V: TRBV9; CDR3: CASSVGARDEQYF
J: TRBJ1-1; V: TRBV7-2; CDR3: CASSLRADRSEAFF
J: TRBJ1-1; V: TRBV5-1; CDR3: CASSSDRPQNTEAFF
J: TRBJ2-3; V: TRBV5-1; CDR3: CASSHRQGPDTQYF
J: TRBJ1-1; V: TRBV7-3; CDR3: CASSKGGQNTEAFF